These T cell receptor beta chains were read from a single sample in a study of PD-1 blockade in mismatch repair-deficient tumors. Sequencing was performed with immunoSEQ multiplex PCR; in TCRdb, only in-frame clones are kept and a portion is missing. This table has about 110,000 clones, over 60% appearing once. This sample comprised peripheral blood, obtained about 13 months after starting pembrolizumab. Source of these receptors: an adult with mismatch repair-deficient cancer. CDR3s include the opening cysteine and the closing phenylalanine or tryptophan. The order of the fields is clone size, D gene, J gene, V gene, CDR3 DNA, CDR3 protein. D genes are given only for firm matches. Clone size is shown for a subset of rows, as once, few, many or a class of expanded clone.

abundance: .; d_gene: TRBD2; j_gene: TRBJ2-3; v_gene: TRBV18; CDR3nt: TGTGCCAGCTCACCGGGACTAGCGGGAGCAACTGGAGATACGCAGTATTTT; CDR3aa: CASSPGLAGATGDTQYF
abundance: .; d_gene: .; j_gene: TRBJ2-3; v_gene: TRBV19; CDR3nt: TGTGCCAGTAGTGGTAGTAGCACAGATACGCAGTATTTT; CDR3aa: CASSGSSTDTQYF
abundance: .; d_gene: TRBD2; j_gene: TRBJ2-2; v_gene: TRBV25-1; CDR3nt: TGTGCCAGCAGTGGGACTAGCGGGAGAGCCTGGGGCGGGGAGCTGTTTTTT; CDR3aa: CASSGTSGRAWGGELFF
abundance: .; d_gene: TRBD1; j_gene: TRBJ2-1; v_gene: TRBV6-6; CDR3nt: TGTGCCAGCACAAGACAGGGGGCCTACAATGAGCAGTTCTTC; CDR3aa: CASTRQGAYNEQFF
abundance: .; d_gene: TRBD2; j_gene: TRBJ2-3; v_gene: TRBV27; CDR3nt: TGTGCCAGCAGACCTATAGCGGGCATTAGGGCAGATACGCAGTATTTT; CDR3aa: CASRPIAGIRADTQYF
abundance: .; d_gene: .; j_gene: TRBJ2-1; v_gene: TRBV9; CDR3nt: TGTGCCAGCACCCCGTGGGACAGTCGGGAGGAGCAGTTCTTC; CDR3aa: CASTPWDSREEQFF
abundance: once; d_gene: .; j_gene: TRBJ1-2; v_gene: TRBV30; CDR3nt: TGTGCCTGGAGTGTATCCTCCAGGGCGCATGGCTACACCTTC; CDR3aa: CAWSVSSRAHGYTF
abundance: .; d_gene: .; j_gene: TRBJ2-7; v_gene: TRBV30; CDR3nt: TGTGCCTGGAGTGGTATAGGGTACGAGCAGTACTTC; CDR3aa: CAWSGIGYEQYF
abundance: .; d_gene: .; j_gene: TRBJ2-6; v_gene: TRBV5-5; CDR3nt: TGTGCCAGCAGCTTGTTGCGTTCTGGGGCCAACGTCCTGACTTTC; CDR3aa: CASSLLRSGANVLTF
abundance: few; d_gene: TRBD2; j_gene: TRBJ2-1; v_gene: TRBV9; CDR3nt: TGTGCCAGCAGCGTAGACGTCGGGAGGGGTAATGAGCAGTTCTTC; CDR3aa: CASSVDVGRGNEQFF
abundance: once; d_gene: .; j_gene: TRBJ2-2; v_gene: TRBV9; CDR3nt: TGTGCCAGCAGCGTAGAGGGGGGAGAGGGCACCGGGGAGCTGTTTTTT; CDR3aa: CASSVEGGEGTGELFF
abundance: .; d_gene: .; j_gene: TRBJ2-1; v_gene: TRBV29-1; CDR3nt: TGCAGCCCGGGCCGACTGGGGAATGAGCAGTTCTTC; CDR3aa: CSPGRLGNEQFF
abundance: .; d_gene: TRBD1; j_gene: TRBJ1-5; v_gene: TRBV19; CDR3nt: TGTGCCAGTCGACAGGGGGCGCGAAGTAGCAATCAGCCCCAGCATTTT; CDR3aa: CASRQGARSSNQPQHF
abundance: .; d_gene: TRBD2; j_gene: TRBJ2-1; v_gene: TRBV19; CDR3nt: TGTGCCAGTAGCACTAGCGCCAACCCTTCTTGGAATGAGCAGTTCTTC; CDR3aa: CASSTSANPSWNEQFF
abundance: .; d_gene: .; j_gene: TRBJ2-2; v_gene: TRBV6-5; CDR3nt: TGTGCCAGCAGGGGCTACACCGGGGAGCTGTTTTTT; CDR3aa: CASRGYTGELFF
abundance: .; d_gene: .; j_gene: TRBJ2-7; v_gene: TRBV4-3; CDR3nt: TGCGCCAGCAGCCAAACCGAAGGGGCCGAGCAGTACTTC; CDR3aa: CASSQTEGAEQYF
abundance: .; d_gene: .; j_gene: TRBJ1-1; v_gene: TRBV7-8; CDR3nt: TGTGCCAGCAGCTCGGGACGGAACACTGAAGCTTTCTTT; CDR3aa: CASSSGRNTEAFF
abundance: .; d_gene: .; j_gene: TRBJ1-1; v_gene: TRBV28; CDR3nt: TGTGCCAGCAGTTCTTCACCCAACACTGAAGCTTTCTTT; CDR3aa: CASSSSPNTEAFF
abundance: .; d_gene: .; j_gene: TRBJ2-7; v_gene: TRBV5-4; CDR3nt: TGTGCCAGCAGCCATCCCACCTACGAGCAGTACTTC; CDR3aa: CASSHPTYEQYF
abundance: .; d_gene: TRBD1; j_gene: TRBJ2-6; v_gene: TRBV19; CDR3nt: TGTGCCAGTAGTCCAACCCGGGACAGGGGTGGAACTGGGGCCAACGTCCTGACTTTC; CDR3aa: CASSPTRDRGGTGANVLTF